Shown below are 30 T cell receptor beta chains from a single sample sequenced in a study of T cell responses to AZD1222 COVID-19 vaccine. Only in-frame clones appear in the TCRdb table, and some are missing; sequencing was by immunoSEQ multiplex PCR. The sample lists around 160,000 clones; about nine tenths were seen once. This material consisted of peripheral blood, taken on day 0 of MenACWY control vaccination. These TCRs come from an adult in good health.

The rearrangement uses TRBV5-1 and TRBJ2-2, with 10 positions matching TRBD1. The V segment lost 8 bases and the J segment 3 bases; nucleotides outside the gene matches: 7. Germline V gene data show CDR1 as SGHRS and CDR2 as YFSETQ. The CDR3 is made up of 15 amino acids. CDR3 protein: CASRPGTGDTGELFF. The DNA for the CDR3 is TGCGCCAGTCGTCCCGGGACAGGGGACACCGGGGAGCTGTTTTTT.

The gene calls are TRBV24-1 and TRBJ1-5; 7 bases align to TRBD1. The CDR3 runs to 15 residues. Germline V gene sequence: CDR1 KGHDR, CDR2 SFDVKD. The V and J ends lost 3 bases and 6 bases, in that order; junction bases with no gene match: 7. This CDR3 is CATSDETGSSQPQHF. As DNA, the CDR3 is TGTGCCACCAGTGATGAGACAGGGTCGAGTCAGCCCCAGCATTTT.

This clone has only one observation. V is TRBV7-2 and J is TRBJ2-1; 8 bases match TRBD1. This CDR3 is built from 17 residues. J was trimmed by 7 bases and V by 1 base; bases with no gene match: 12. CDR1 and CDR2 from the germline V gene are SGHTA and FQGNSA. Here the CDR3 DNA reads TGTGCCAGCAGCTTAGGCCCTGGACAGGGTCTGGGAAATGAGCAGTTCTTC. This codes for CASSLGPGQGLGNEQFF. Full variable domain (missing parts from reference TRBV7-2 and TRBJ2-1): GAGVSQSPSNKVTEKGKDVELRCDPISGHTALYWYRQSLGQGLEFLIYFQGNSAPDKSGLPSDRFSAERTGGSVSTLTIQRTQQEDSAVYLCASSLGPGQGLGNEQFFGPGTRLTVL.

As regards this clone: Additional DNA sequences in this sample encode the identical CDR3. The chain links TRBV24-1 to TRBJ2-2; the match to TRBD1 covers 9 bases. With 4 bases clipped from V and 4 bases from J, the junction kept 6 bases outside the gene matches. The CDR3 is 16 residues long. CDR1 is KGHDR, CDR2 SFDVKD, per germline. The CDR3 sequence: CATSDHRGPITGELFF. The CDR3, as DNA: TGTGCCACCAGTGACCACAGGGGGCCTATCACCGGGGAGCTGTTTTTT.

The rearrangement links TRBV19 to TRBJ1-2, with 9 bases fitting TRBD1. The CDR3 consists of 18 residues. Germline CDR1 and CDR2: LNHDA and SQIVND (reference sequence). J was trimmed by 3 bases and V by 4 bases; bases with no gene match: 15. Written as DNA, the CDR3 is TGTGCCAGTAGTACAACAGTCCTCAGGCGGGACAGGGACTATGGCTACACCTTC. This sequence encodes CASSTTVLRRDRDYGYTF.

The chain joins TRBV28 to TRBJ1-5, with D uncertain. Germline CDR1 MDHEN, CDR2 SYDVKM. Trimming stripped 6 bases from V and 3 bases from J, with 18 bases between. This CDR3 region has 16 residues. In DNA form, the CDR3 reads TGTGCCAGCAGCCGCGCGGCCAATTCCTACAATCAGCCCCAGCATTTT. Residues: CASSRAANSYNQPQHF.

Here the CDR3 DNA reads TGTGCCAGTAGTATGCAGGGGGTTAATTCACCCCTCCACTTT. Its protein product is CASSMQGVNSPLHF. V is TRBV19 and J is TRBJ1-6, with 7 bases fitting TRBD1. CDR1 LNHDA and CDR2 SQIVND come from the germline V gene (reference sequence). The CDR3 runs 14 residues. Trimming took 3 bases from V and 6 from J; bases not matched to a gene: 2.

This clone was seen only once. This chain links TRBV3-1 (or the pseudogene TRBV3-2) with TRBJ1-6; TRBD1 is a possible D gene (6 bases). The V end lost 4 bases, the J end lost 0 bases, and 10 bases lay between the germline ends. This CDR3 has 16 residues. Germline CDR1 is LGHDT and CDR2 is YNNKEL (reference sequence). The CDR3 region has the DNA TGTGCCAGCAGCCTCCAGGGGCGCTCCTATAATTCACCCCTCCACTTT. Residues: CASSLQGRSYNSPLHF.

This chain connects TRBV19 to TRBJ1-5; TRBD1 is a possible D gene (6 bases). Trimming stripped 7 bases from V and 5 bases from J, with 18 bases between. Germline lookup yields CDR1 LNHDA and CDR2 SQIVND (reference sequence). This CDR3 region has 15 residues. CDR3 residues: CASNREWRFYQPQHF. The DNA of the CDR3 is TGTGCCAGTAACAGGGAATGGAGGTTTTATCAGCCCCAGCATTTT.

This rearrangement joins TRBV11-2 to TRBJ2-5; D perhaps matches TRBD2 (5 bases). The CDR3 runs 14 residues. Germline-derived CDR1 and CDR2 are SGHAT and FQNNGV. V lost 6 bases, J lost 5 bases, and 16 bases lay in between. This chain's CDR3 is CASSYRGLRETQYF. The CDR3 DNA is TGTGCCAGCAGTTATCGGGGTCTGAGGGAGACCCAGTACTTC.

The rearrangement links TRBV2 to TRBJ1-2, with TRBD1 as a possible D gene (6 bases). V was cut by 4 bases and J by 8 bases, with 20 bases left in between. Germline-derived CDR1 and CDR2 are SNHLY and FYNNEI. This CDR3 region has 15 residues. CDR3 DNA sequence: TGTGCCAGCAGTGTTCTAGAGGGGGGGAATATCGGCTACACCTTC. This sequence encodes CASSVLEGGNIGYTF.

The chain joins TRBV20-1 to TRBJ1-2; D perhaps matches TRBD1 (6 bases). The V end lost 3 bases, the J end lost 1 base, and 12 bases lay between the germline ends. Germline V gene data show CDR1 as DFQATT and CDR2 as SNEGSKA (reference sequence). This CDR3 is 14 amino acids long. The CDR3 coding sequence is TGCAGTGCTAGTGCAGGGGATCGTAACTATGGCTACACCTTC. Protein sequence: CSASAGDRNYGYTF.

This clone appeared a single time. The J gene is TRBJ2-7, the V gene TRBV6-2 or TRBV6-3; D not resolved. This CDR3 is built from 16 residues. CDR1 MNHEY and CDR2 SVGEGT come from the germline V gene. V was pared by 3 bases and J by 0 bases, with 15 bases between. CDR3 sequence (DNA): TGTGCCAGCAGTTATGAGCACCGGTTCTCCTCCTACGAGCAGTACTTC. Protein product: CASSYEHRFSSYEQYF.

The chain combines TRBV6-2 or TRBV6-3 with TRBJ2-1; 12 bases map to TRBD2. Germline CDR1 reads MNHEY; CDR2 reads SVGEGT. V gave up 0 bases and J gave up 1 base; unmatched junction bases: 4. The CDR3 runs 18 residues. The CDR3, as DNA: TGTGCCAGCAGTTACTCGACTAGCGGGAGAGGGTCCTACAATGAGCAGTTCTTC. It yields the protein CASSYSTSGRGSYNEQFF.

The J gene is TRBJ2-2, the V gene TRBV7-3, with 8 bases aligning to TRBD1. There are 14 residues in the CDR3. V lost 5 bases and J lost 4; bases outside the gene matches: 3. Germline V lookup: CDR1 SGHTA, CDR2 FQGTGA. The CDR3 spells CASSGRGRTGELFF. CDR3 nucleotide sequence: TGTGCCAGCAGCGGCAGGGGGCGCACCGGGGAGCTGTTTTTT.

This clone came up once. The chain couples TRBV6-1 to TRBJ1-5; a weak D match, TRBD1 (6 bases). Germline V lookup: CDR1 MNHNS, CDR2 SASEGT. Trimming removed 0 bases at V and 2 bases at J, with 11 bases between. The CDR3 has 16 amino acids. CDR3 amino acids: CASSEAPYRGNQPQHF. The CDR3 DNA is TGTGCCAGCAGTGAAGCACCATACAGGGGCAATCAGCCCCAGCATTTT.

The chain has TRBV5-4 and TRBJ2-7, with 8 bases lining up with TRBD2. The V and J ends lost 7 bases and 5 bases, in that order; junction bases with no gene match: 14. Germline assignment: CDR1 SGHNT and CDR2 YYREEE (reference sequence). This CDR3 has 15 amino acids. For the CDR3, the DNA is TGTGCCAGCCGCCTTTCGGGCGGGAGGAACCACGAGCAGTACTTC. Residues: CASRLSGGRNHEQYF.

This chain uses TRBV27 with TRBJ1-6, with 7 bases aligning to TRBD1. Germline V gene data show CDR1 as MNHEY and CDR2 as SMNVEV (reference sequence). V lost 6 bases and J lost 7; bases outside the gene matches: 9. This CDR3 is 15 amino acids long. The CDR3 spells CASRRGTDGNSPLHF. Written as DNA, the CDR3 is TGTGCCAGCAGGAGAGGGACAGATGGAAATTCACCCCTCCACTTT.

This clone was observed a single time. The rearrangement joins TRBV6-2 or TRBV6-3 to TRBJ1-5; 9 nucleotides line up with TRBD1. Losses at the gene ends were 2 bases for V and 2 bases for J; bases not matched to a gene: 10. The CDR3 has 18 residues. The germline V gene has CDR1 MNHEY and CDR2 SVGEGT. The CDR3 sequence: CASSYRDRVDPGNQPQHF. The CDR3 DNA sequence: TGTGCCAGCAGTTACCGGGACAGGGTCGATCCGGGCAATCAGCCCCAGCATTTT.

Concerning this clone: Other DNA sequences in the same sample also yield this CDR3. V is TRBV18 and J is TRBJ1-5; D is unresolved. Germline V gives CDR1 KGHSH, CDR2 LQKENI. The CDR3 has 13 amino acids. The V and J ends lost 3 bases and 6 bases respectively, with 9 bases between them. For the CDR3, the DNA is TGTGCCAGCTCACCCCCAGGCGGTCAGCCCCAGCATTTT. This gives the protein CASSPPGGQPQHF.

This clone was counted only a few times. The V gene is TRBV3-1 (or the pseudogene TRBV3-2), the J gene TRBJ1-6; D remains unclear. Germline lookup yields CDR1 LGHDT and CDR2 YNNKEL (reference sequence). The CDR3 runs to 16 residues. The V and J ends lost 0 bases and 7 bases respectively, with 13 bases between them. The CDR3 sequence is CASSQDPSLRNSPLHF. The DNA for the CDR3 is TGTGCCAGCAGCCAAGATCCGAGCCTTAGAAATTCACCCCTCCACTTT.

V gene TRBV6-5 combines with J gene TRBJ2-7; D might be TRBD1 or TRBD2, each matching 5 bases. Trimming removed 0 bases at V and 9 bases at J, with 15 bases between. Per germline, CDR1 MNHEY and CDR2 SVGAGI. The CDR3 runs to 14 residues. The DNA of the CDR3 is TGTGCCAGCAGTTACTCGGGACCGATCTCGTGGCAGTACTTC. Its translation is CASSYSGPISWQYF.

The rearrangement uses TRBV5-1 and TRBJ2-5, with 10 positions matching TRBD2. Germline CDR1 reads SGHRS; CDR2 reads YFSETQ. This CDR3 has 15 amino acids. After removal of 4 bases from V and 4 bases from J, the junction contained 7 bases not matched to a gene. CDR3: CASSLSGGARETQYF. The DNA of the CDR3 is TGCGCCAGCAGCCTCAGCGGGGGGGCCCGAGAGACCCAGTACTTC.

The chain has TRBV20-1 and TRBJ2-5, with D perhaps TRBD2 (5 bases). The germline CDR1 and CDR2 sequences are DFQATT and SNEGSKA (reference sequence). V dropped 3 bases and J dropped 7 bases, with 9 bases sitting between them. The CDR3 runs 11 residues. The CDR3 DNA is TGCAGTGCTAGGGCCCGGGGGACCCAGTACTTC. Its translation is CSARARGTQYF.

The chain has TRBV3-1 (or the pseudogene TRBV3-2) and TRBJ1-1; the D is unclear. V lost 3 bases and J 3 bases, leaving 8 bases between the germline ends. The CDR3 is made up of 13 amino acids. Germline CDR1 LGHDT, CDR2 YNNKEL (reference sequence). The CDR3 sequence is CASSQGFDTEAFF. CDR3 DNA: TGTGCCAGCAGCCAGGGTTTCGACACTGAAGCTTTCTTT.

V usage is TRBV9 and J usage is TRBJ1-5, with 7 bases matching TRBD1. The J segment lost 6 bases and the V segment lost 3 bases, leaving 15 bases of the junction unmatched. The CDR3 spans 17 residues. In germline, CDR1 is SGDLS, CDR2 YYNGEE. The CDR3 spells CASSASPYTGEGQPQHF. CDR3 bases: TGTGCCAGCAGCGCCTCACCTTACACAGGGGAAGGTCAGCCCCAGCATTTT.

The genes are TRBV27 and TRBJ1-5, with D hard to call. CDR3 length equals 13 residues. CDR1 and CDR2 (germline): MNHEY, SMNVEV (reference sequence). V was pared by 6 bases and J by 0 bases, with 6 bases between. The CDR3 bases are TGTGCCAGCAGCTCTTATAGCAATCAGCCCCAGCATTTT. Its protein product is CASSSYSNQPQHF.

The chain uses TRBV27 and TRBJ2-3; tentative D call: TRBD1 (7 bases). The CDR3 covers 14 residues. Germline V CDR1 and CDR2: MNHEY, SMNVEV (reference sequence). V was clipped by 6 bases and J by 2 bases, with 12 bases between them. CDR3 residues: CASRRDRLTDTQYF. The CDR3 DNA sequence: TGTGCCAGCAGGCGGGACAGACTCACAGATACGCAGTATTTT.

The chain joins TRBV29-1 to TRBJ1-2, with D unresolved. Germline V gene data show CDR1 as SQVTM and CDR2 as ANQGSEA. The CDR3 length is 13 residues. V was pared by 4 bases and J by 4 bases, with 13 bases between. The CDR3 spells CSVVEPLGYGYTF. CDR3 sequence (DNA): TGCAGCGTTGTGGAGCCTTTGGGCTATGGCTACACCTTC.

CDR3 residues: CASLGLAGVHEQFF. The CDR3 nucleotides read TGTGCCAGTTTGGGATTAGCGGGAGTACATGAGCAGTTCTTC. This chain connects TRBV28 to TRBJ2-1; TRBD2 matches at 9 bases. Per the germline V gene, CDR1 is MDHEN and CDR2 is SYDVKM. V lost 9 bases, J lost 8 bases, and 11 bases stayed unmatched. This CDR3 contains 14 residues.